These T cell receptor beta chains were read from a single sample in a study of CD8 T cells in ankylosing spondylitis. MiXCR was run by TCRdb on the 5' RACE reads, yielding one entry per CDR3 protein. The sample contains some 140,000 distinct CDR3 sequences, 5.5% to 7.5% of which appear only once. Material: blood, either unsorted or a sorted T cell fraction (not recorded which). The receptor source for this set is a female donor with ankylosing spondylitis or in good health (not recorded which). Both conserved end residues are part of each CDR3. The D gene is left open where the match is weak. Not all rows give a size; the values are once, few, many and, for expanded clones, a class.

size,J,D,V,DNA,CDR3
many,TRBJ2-1,-,TRBV5-1,TGCGCCAGCAGCGATCTGGATGAGCAGTTCTTC,CASSDLDEQFF
many,TRBJ2-7,-,TRBV2,TGTGCCACTCAGGACAGCTCCTACGAGCAGTACTTC,CATQDSSYEQYF
-,TRBJ1-1,-,TRBV4-2,TGTGCCAGCAGCCAAGAACAGGGTTCGAACACTGAAGCTTTCTTT,CASSQEQGSNTEAFF
many,TRBJ2-7,-,TRBV5-1,TGCGCCAGCAGCTTGGTGGACATTTCTTACGAGCAGTACTTC,CASSLVDISYEQYF
many,TRBJ1-1,-,TRBV20-1,TGCAGTGCTAGAGATAGTGGCAGGGGTCTCCGGCGTGAAGCTTTCTTT,CSARDSGRGLRREAFF
many,TRBJ1-1,TRBD1,TRBV3-1,TGTGCCAGCAGCCTCACAGGGGAAACTGAAGCTTTCTTT,CASSLTGETEAFF
few,TRBJ1-5,TRBD1,TRBV7-2,TGTGCCAGCAGCCCGACAGGGTCCGCGCCCCAGCATTTT,CASSPTGSAPQHF
many,TRBJ2-1,TRBD2,TRBV4-2,TGTGCCAGCAGCCAAGATTCAGTTCTAGCGGGGTCTATCAATGAGCAGTTCTTC,CASSQDSVLAGSINEQFF
once,TRBJ2-3,TRBD2,TRBV4-2,TGTGCCTGGAGCCGTGGGACTAGCGCAAGCACAGATACGCAGTATTTT,CAWSRGTSASTDTQYF
few,TRBJ1-2,-,TRBV29-1,TGCAGCGTTTCATCCAGACGAGGCTACACCTTC,CSVSSRRGYTF
-,TRBJ2-7,TRBD2,TRBV19,TGTGCCAGTAGCCCACCTGGGCTGCGGGGGAGCTACGAGCAGTACTTC,CASSPPGLRGSYEQYF
many,TRBJ2-7,TRBD1,TRBV20-1,TGCAGTGCTAGGAACCGGGACAGCTCCTACGAGCAGTACTTC,CSARNRDSSYEQYF
many,TRBJ2-7,-,TRBV20-1,TGCAGTGCTAGGAAGGGTACGGGCTACGAGCAGTACTTC,CSARKGTGYEQYF
few,TRBJ2-3,-,TRBV7-2,TGTGCCAGCAGCTTCGGAGGGCGGGGCACAGATACGCAGTATTTT,CASSFGGRGTDTQYF
many,TRBJ2-7,-,TRBV20-1,TGCAGTGCCCGACGGGGGGCTCTTGGTTACGAGCAGTACTTC,CSARRGALGYEQYF
many,TRBJ2-5,-,TRBV25-1,TGTGCCAGCAGTGAATATGCGAGGGCCCAGTACTTC,CASSEYARAQYF
many,TRBJ2-1,TRBD1,TRBV2,TGTGCCAGCAGTGAAACAGGGACAGAGGGGTTAGTCGATGAGCAGTTCTTC,CASSETGTEGLVDEQFF
many,TRBJ2-2,-,TRBV20-1,TGCAGTGCTAGCCTTCGGGTTGCCGGGGAGCTGTTTTTT,CSASLRVAGELFF
many,TRBJ2-1,-,TRBV12-3/TRBV12-4,TGTGCCAGCAGTCCCCGGGGTTTATCGGGCAATGAGCAGTTCTTC,CASSPRGLSGNEQFF
many,TRBJ2-1,TRBD2,TRBV9,TGTGCCAGCAGCGTAGGAGCGGGGGGGCCCGTTACCCATGAGCAGTTCTTC,CASSVGAGGPVTHEQFF
many,TRBJ1-1,-,TRBV28,TGTGCCAGCAGTTTTCTCCAGGGGAACACTGAAGCTTTCTTT,CASSFLQGNTEAFF
many,TRBJ1-2,-,TRBV6-5,TGTGCCAGCAGTTACTCGGGGGTTCCTAACTATGGCTACACCTTC,CASSYSGVPNYGYTF
many,TRBJ1-1,-,TRBV11-2,TGTGCCAGCAGCTTAGTCTCAGTGAACACTGAAGCTTTCTTT,CASSLVSVNTEAFF
many,TRBJ2-3,-,TRBV20-1,TGCAGTGCCCTTCTCGGACAGTTCACAGATACGCAGTATTTT,CSALLGQFTDTQYF
many,TRBJ1-3,-,TRBV9,TGTGCCAGCAGCGTAGTGGACGGTACTGGAAACACCATATATTTT,CASSVVDGTGNTIYF
many,TRBJ1-6,-,TRBV15,TGTGCCACCAGCAGAGAATCGGCGAAGGGGGCCCTCCACTTT,CATSRESAKGALHF
many,TRBJ1-1,-,TRBV11-2,TGTGCCAGCAGCTGGCCCGACGGGGGGATGAACACTGAAGCTTTCTTT,CASSWPDGGMNTEAFF
-,TRBJ2-3,-,TRBV10-3,TGTGCCACCCGAGGGGGTGGGAGCACAGATACGCAGTATTTT,CATRGGGSTDTQYF
many,TRBJ1-2,-,TRBV25-1,TGTGCCAGCAGAGACCACTTGCTTGGCTACACCTTC,CASRDHLLGYTF
many,TRBJ1-4,TRBD1,TRBV6-5,TGTGCCAGCAGTTACTCGGGGCAGGGGGCATTCGGTAATGAAAAACTGTTTTTT,CASSYSGQGAFGNEKLFF
many,TRBJ2-1,TRBD2,TRBV20-1,TGCAGTGCCACCAGCATCGAGTTAGCGGGGGAGTACTTCAATGAGCAGTTCTTC,CSATSIELAGEYFNEQFF
many,TRBJ1-1,-,TRBV10-3,TGTGCCATCAGCGTAACCTCGGGCAGGGCGGTAGGCACTGAAGCTTTCTTT,CAISVTSGRAVGTEAFF
-,TRBJ1-2,-,TRBV12-3/TRBV12-4,TGTGCCAGCAGTCCTCTAACATTTAACTATGGCTACACCTTC,CASSPLTFNYGYTF
many,TRBJ1-1,-,TRBV6-2/TRBV6-3,TGTGCCAGCAGTTACTCGGACGATAATTCCCGGGGCCTCACTGAAGCTTTCTTT,CASSYSDDNSRGLTEAFF
many,TRBJ2-7,-,TRBV6-2/TRBV6-3,TGTGCCAGCAGTTCTCCGGGACGCGTTGCCCCCTACGAGCAGTACTTC,CASSSPGRVAPYEQYF
many,TRBJ2-6,TRBD1,TRBV5-1,TGCGCCAGCAGCTTAGGGACAGGGGCTACTGGGGCCAACGTCCTGACTTTC,CASSLGTGATGANVLTF
many,TRBJ2-2,TRBD1,TRBV2,TGTGCCAGCAGTGAGCACAGGGGTACCGGGGAGCTGTTTTTT,CASSEHRGTGELFF
many,TRBJ1-5,TRBD1,TRBV10-3,TGTGCCATCAGTACAGGGGGCTACAATCAGCCCCAGCATTTT,CAISTGGYNQPQHF
many,TRBJ1-4,-,TRBV5-1,TGCGCCAGCAGCTACGGTAGGGAGTCGGGAAAACTGTTTTTT,CASSYGRESGKLFF
many,TRBJ2-3,-,TRBV5-1,TGCGCCAGCAGCCCCAGACAACGTGGAGGGCCAACGACAGATACGCAGTATTTT,CASSPRQRGGPTTDTQYF
few,TRBJ2-2,-,TRBV6-2/TRBV6-3,TGTGCCAGCAGTTACGGCTCTAGTCGGGTCGGGGAGCTGTTTTTT,CASSYGSSRVGELFF
many,TRBJ2-1,TRBD2,TRBV7-2,TGTGCCAGCAGCTTAAGCGTGGCGGGGGGGGATGAGCAGTTCTTC,CASSLSVAGGDEQFF
-,TRBJ2-1,-,TRBV7-9,TGTGCCAGCAGCTTAGCCGGCAGGGCGGATGAGCAGTTCTTC,CASSLAGRADEQFF
many,TRBJ2-3,TRBD1,TRBV24-1,TGTGCCACCAGTGATTTGTCAGGGGGCCAAGATACGCAGTATTTT,CATSDLSGGQDTQYF
many,TRBJ1-1,-,TRBV7-2,TGTGCCAGCAGCTTGCAGGGCAGAATGAACACTGAAGCTTTCTTT,CASSLQGRMNTEAFF
many,TRBJ1-2,-,TRBV7-2,TGTGCCAGCAGCACTACAGGGCTGGGAGGCTACACCTTC,CASSTTGLGGYTF
few,TRBJ2-2,-,TRBV6-5,TGTGCCAGCAGTAACCCGACAGGCCCGACCGACAACACCGGGGAGCTGTTTTTT,CASSNPTGPTDNTGELFF
many,TRBJ2-2,TRBD1,TRBV19,TGTGCCAGCCAGGACAGGGGGCGAACCGGGGAGCTGTTTTTT,CASQDRGRTGELFF
-,TRBJ2-2,-,TRBV12-3/TRBV12-4,TGTGCCAGCAGCCAGAGGGGGGAAGGGGAGCTGTTTTTT,CASSQRGEGELFF
many,TRBJ1-1,-,TRBV29-1,TGCAGCGGCTGGACAGAGAACACTGAAGCTTTCTTT,CSGWTENTEAFF
-,TRBJ1-4,-,TRBV18,TGTGCCAGCTCACCACAACAGGGCGGTGAAAAACTGTTTTTT,CASSPQQGGEKLFF
-,TRBJ2-5,-,TRBV24-1,TGTGCCACCAGTGATGATGCACAAGAGACCCAGTACTTC,CATSDDAQETQYF